These 18 T cell receptor beta chains were all obtained from the same sample, sequenced in a study of T cell therapy after organ transplantation. Time point described: 20-29 weeks after completion of therapy. Their recognized antigens are unknown. Measured with immunoSEQ multiplex PCR; TCRdb has only the in-frame clones, and not every one. The table records about 15,000 clones, about 85% of them present only once. The source material was CD8+ T cells from blood, sampled after autologous CMV-specific T cell therapy. These TCRs come from a human patient who had received a solid organ transplant and had CMV disease. The graft donor may account for some of the T cells.

The rearrangement joins TRBV6-1 to TRBJ2-1; D might be TRBD2 (6 bases). Germline V gene lookup returns CDR1 MNHNS and CDR2 SASEGT. Between the trimmed V and J ends, which lost 5 bases and 4 bases, there was a span of 9 bases. This CDR3 comprises 13 residues. The CDR3 coding sequence is TGTGCCAGCAGTTCCGGGAGATACAATGAGCAGTTCTTC. This sequence encodes CASSSGRYNEQFF.

The genes are TRBV27 and TRBJ2-7, with TRBD1 matching over 10 bases. The V and J ends lost 4 bases and 7 bases, in that order; junction bases with no gene match: 10. The CDR3 loop spans 15 amino acids. Germline V gives CDR1 MNHEY, CDR2 SMNVEV (reference sequence). CDR3 sequence: CASSSPQTGGREQYF. CDR3 sequence (DNA): TGTGCCAGCAGTTCCCCCCAGACAGGGGGCCGGGAGCAGTACTTC.

CDR3: CAWSVSSYEQYF. DNA for the CDR3: TGTGCCTGGAGTGTGAGCAGCTACGAGCAGTACTTC. This chain links TRBV30 with TRBJ2-7, with no clear D. Trimming took 0 bases from V and 3 from J, leaving 6 bases between them. Germline CDR1 and CDR2: GTSNPN and SVGIG (reference sequence). This CDR3 is built from 12 residues.

This clone was detected only a few times. This chain connects TRBV19 to TRBJ2-1; the D is unclear. V lost 3 bases to trimming and J lost 0 bases, with 9 bases between them. Germline CDR1 LNHDA, CDR2 SQIVND (reference sequence). The CDR3 covers 15 residues. In nucleotides, the CDR3 is TGTGCCAGTAGTATGGTACCGAGCTCCTACAATGAGCAGTTCTTC. The encoded protein is CASSMVPSSYNEQFF.

The DNA of the CDR3 is TGTGCCAGCATGGGGTGGTCTGGAAACACCATATATTTT. Translation gives CASMGWSGNTIYF. V and J are TRBV25-1 and TRBJ1-3; D gene uncertain. The germline CDR1 and CDR2 sequences are MGHDK and SYGVNS. Trimming pared 7 bases from V and 1 base from J, leaving 8 bases between. The CDR3 is 13 amino acids.

V is TRBV9 and J is TRBJ1-1; 9 bases agree with TRBD1. CDR1 is SGDLS and CDR2 is YYNGEE in the germline V gene. The CDR3 totals 13 residues. The V segment lost 4 bases and the J segment 5 bases; nucleotides outside the gene matches: 3. Here the CDR3 DNA reads TGTGCCAGCAGCACAGGGGGCGGAACTGAAGCTTTCTTT. Protein: CASSTGGGTEAFF.

The genes are TRBV19 and TRBJ2-6; no clear D gene. The ends were cut back, 5 bases at V and 0 bases at J, with 5 bases in the middle. CDR3 size: 14 residues. Germline lookup yields CDR1 LNHDA and CDR2 SQIVND (reference sequence). The CDR3 coding sequence is TGTGCCAGTAGTGCCTACTCTGGGGCCAACGTCCTGACTTTC. Its protein is CASSAYSGANVLTF.

This clone ranks as medium-sized. The rearrangement uses TRBV6-5 and TRBJ2-2; D unclear. This CDR3 has 15 residues. The germline CDR1 and CDR2 sequences are MNHEY and SVGAGI. The V end was cut by 6 bases, the J end by 2 bases, with 13 bases between. This CDR3 reads CASSPVGGNTGELFF. CDR3 sequence (DNA): TGTGCCAGCAGCCCTGTAGGTGGAAACACCGGGGAGCTGTTTTTT.

This chain joins TRBV6-5 and TRBJ2-7, with 8 positions matching TRBD1. The CDR3 length is 12 residues. Germline values: CDR1 MNHEY, CDR2 SVGAGI. With 6 bases clipped from V and 4 bases from J, the junction kept 2 bases outside the gene matches. The CDR3 coding sequence is TGTGCCAGCAGCACAGGGGGTTACGAGCAGTACTTC. Translating it yields CASSTGGYEQYF.

As concerns this clone: A far larger clone is only one base removed, so a read error is likely. The chain carries TRBV6-6 and TRBJ2-7, with 12 bases identical to TRBD2. CDR1 MNHNY and CDR2 SVGAGI come from the germline V gene (reference sequence). The ends lost 6 bases at V and 0 bases at J; junction bases unmatched: 3. The CDR3 is 15 amino acids. The CDR3 DNA sequence: TGTGCCAGCAGCCGGACTAGCGGGAACTCCTACGAGCAGTACTTC. It codes for CASSRTSGNSYEQYF.

This chain connects TRBV27 to TRBJ1-1; tentatively, D is TRBD1 (6 bases). Germline V gene sequence: CDR1 MNHEY, CDR2 SMNVEV (reference sequence). Trimming took 4 bases from V and 8 from J, leaving 14 bases between them. The CDR3 is made up of 13 amino acids. CDR3 amino acids: CASSSMTGTEAFF. CDR3 DNA: TGTGCCAGCAGTTCCATGACCGGGACAGAAGCTTTCTTT.

The V call is TRBV7-2, the J call TRBJ2-5; tentative D call: TRBD2 (6 bases). Germline V gives CDR1 SGHTA, CDR2 FQGNSA. V was pared by 4 bases and J by 1 base, with 10 bases between. This CDR3 is built from 14 residues. The CDR3 loop is CASSSLAAQETQYF. For the CDR3, the DNA is TGTGCCAGCAGCTCCTTAGCGGCCCAAGAGACCCAGTACTTC.

This chain connects TRBV5-1 to TRBJ1-3; TRBD1 aligns across 8 bases. There are 15 residues in the CDR3. CDR1 and CDR2 (germline): SGHRS, YFSETQ. V lost 0 bases and J lost 3; bases outside the gene matches: 2. CDR3 residues: CASSLATGVGNTIYF. The CDR3 nucleotides are TGCGCCAGCAGCTTGGCGACAGGGGTTGGAAACACCATATATTTT.

This clone was recorded once. The chain employs TRBV6-6 and TRBJ2-1; maybe TRBD1 (6 bases). CDR1 and CDR2 (germline): MNHNY, SVGAGI (reference sequence). The V end lost 6 bases, the J end lost 6 bases, and 18 bases lay between the germline ends. This CDR3 is built from 15 residues. The CDR3 loop is CASSYRVRRSNEQFF. The CDR3 coding sequence is TGTGCCAGCAGCTACAGGGTAAGGAGGAGCAATGAGCAGTTCTTC.

The chain joins TRBV11-2 to TRBJ2-7; D is unclear. The CDR3 has 12 residues. Trimming shortened V by 0 bases and J by 3 bases, and 3 bases separated the two germline ends. Germline values: CDR1 SGHAT, CDR2 FQNNGV. For the CDR3, the DNA is TGTGCCAGCAGCTTAGATCGCTACGAGCAGTACTTC. Residues: CASSLDRYEQYF.

In its sample, this clone was seen once. DNA of the CDR3: TGCGCCAGCAGCCAAGTGGCCAGGGGGGTCTACAATGAGCAGTTCTTC. Its protein is CASSQVARGVYNEQFF. V usage is TRBV4-1 and J usage is TRBJ2-1; TRBD1 is a possible D gene (7 bases). The germline CDR1 and CDR2 sequences are MGHRA and YSYEKL. V was cut by 1 base and J by 3 bases, with 13 bases left in between. The CDR3 has 16 residues.

V and J are TRBV4-1 and TRBJ1-5; possibly TRBD1 for D (6 bases). Deletions cut 0 bases from V and 3 bases from J, with 15 bases between. CDR1 MGHRA and CDR2 YSYEKL come from the germline V gene. This CDR3 comprises 17 residues. The CDR3 here is CASSQDLQGILNQPQHF. CDR3 nucleotides: TGCGCCAGCAGCCAAGATCTACAGGGTATACTCAATCAGCCCCAGCATTTT.

This clone has just one count. The chain links TRBV13 to TRBJ1-4; TRBD1 aligns across 8 bases. The V segment lost 4 bases and the J segment 6 bases; nucleotides outside the gene matches: 4. This CDR3 is built from 14 residues. Germline V gene data show CDR1 as PRHDT and CDR2 as FYEKMQ (reference sequence). The CDR3 reads CASSSTGAHEKLFF. CDR3 coding DNA: TGTGCCAGCAGCTCGACAGGGGCTCATGAAAAACTGTTTTTT.